A single sample gave rise to the 5 T cell receptor beta chains below, sequenced in a study of T cells in Graves' hyperthyroidism and ophthalmopathy. Amplification yielded TCR beta CDR3 regions, with RNA transcripts as the source. A first-round RT-PCR of the TCR CDR3 used the HTBI primer set. TCRdb called the multiplex PCR reads again in MiXCR, with one record for every CDR3 protein. The sample gives about 290,000 distinct CDR3 sequences, roughly 13% of which show up once; approximately 7.8% is in the top ten. The sample consisted of blood. These TCRs come from a woman aged 25 to 39 with Graves' hyperthyroidism that later progressed to Graves' ophthalmopathy.

This clonotype appeared many times. V is TRBV5-1 and J is TRBJ1-1; 9 nucleotides match TRBD1. Germline trimming cut 4 bases from V and 0 bases from J; bases unmatched to any gene: 4. The CDR3 sequence is 15 residues long. CDR1 SGHRS and CDR2 YFSETQ come from the germline V gene. The CDR3 nucleotides read TGCGCCAGCAGCCCGAGGGACAGGGTGAACACTGAAGCTTTCTTT. Translating gives CASSPRDRVNTEAFF.

This clonotype was seen many times. In DNA, the CDR3 is TGCAGCGTCTCGGGACCTGAAGCTTTCTTT. It is translated as CSVSGPEAFF. This chain joins TRBV29-1 and TRBJ1-1; the D gene is possibly TRBD1 (5 bases). Germline values: CDR1 SQVTM, CDR2 ANQGSEA. This CDR3 spans 10 amino acids. V dropped 6 bases and J dropped 6 bases, with 8 bases sitting between them.

This clonotype came up a few times. In DNA, the CDR3 is TGTGCCAGCAGCTTTAGGTCTAGCGGGAAAAATGAGCAGTTCTTC. Protein product: CASSFRSSGKNEQFF. The chain has TRBV5-6 and TRBJ2-1; TRBD2 matches 9 bases. Germline CDR1 SGHDT, CDR2 YYEEEE. The ends lost 2 bases at V and 7 bases at J; junction bases unmatched: 7. This CDR3 has 15 amino acids. Filled out from reference TRBV5-6 and TRBJ2-1, the complete variable domain reads DAGVTQSPTHLIKTRGQQVTLRCSPKSGHDTVSWYQQALGQGPQFIFQYYEEEERQRGNFPDRFSGHQFPNYSSELNVNALLLGDSALYLCASSFRSSGKNEQFFGPGTRLTVL.

This clonotype was counted a single time. The chain joins TRBV27 to TRBJ2-1, with 8 positions matching TRBD2. The DNA end favors TRBJ2-7, so the J call may be wrong. This CDR3 has 15 residues. Per germline, CDR1 MNHEY and CDR2 SMNVEV (reference sequence). In DNA, the CDR3 is TGTGCCAGCAGTCCCGGGACTAGTGGCTACAATGAGCAGTACTTC. Translating gives CASSPGTSGYNEQYF.

The V gene is TRBV6-1, the J gene TRBJ2-3, with D perhaps TRBD1 (5 bases). This CDR3 contains 13 residues. Germline values: CDR1 MNHNS, CDR2 SASEGT. Trimming left V 10 bases short and J 6 bases short, with 17 bases between. The CDR3 sequence: CAIRDQGVDTQYF. DNA for the CDR3: TGTGCCATAAGGGATCAGGGTGTTGATACGCAGTATTTT.